The 8 T cell receptor beta chains in this list originate from one sample, sequenced in a study of blood T cell repertoires in COVID-19. Profiled with immunoSEQ multiplex PCR; TCRdb holds only in-frame clones, not every one. The repertoire has under 350,000 clones, just under 90% of them found once; the top ten carry approximately 1.8%. Sample: peripheral blood. The receptors come from a woman aged 25 to 45 with COVID-19, enrolled during active disease.

This chain links TRBV10-3 with TRBJ1-4; no definite D call. The CDR3 is 16 residues long. The ends were cut back, 2 bases at V and 3 bases at J, with 13 bases in the middle. Germline CDR1 reads ENHRY; CDR2 reads SYGVKD. The CDR3 bases are TGTGCCATCAGTGAGAACCGCCCGGGTTCTAATGAAAAACTGTTTTTT. This gives the protein CAISENRPGSNEKLFF.

The CDR3 DNA follows: TGTGCCAGCAGCCTGAAGCGGGGGGGTTGGAACAATGAGCAGTTCTTC. This encodes CASSLKRGGWNNEQFF. This chain joins TRBV11-2 and TRBJ2-1; TRBD2 aligns across 10 bases. The CDR3 runs 16 residues. The germline V gene has CDR1 SGHAT and CDR2 FQNNGV. The trim removed 5 bases at V and 5 bases at J, leaving 9 bases unmatched.

This chain uses TRBV2 with TRBJ1-2, with a weak D call TRBD1 (5 bases). This CDR3 spans 13 amino acids. Germline V gene lookup returns CDR1 SNHLY and CDR2 FYNNEI. V was pared by 3 bases and J by 8 bases, with 13 bases between. The CDR3 DNA reads TGTGCCAGCAGTGATCCCGGGACTAGGGGCTACACCTTC. Protein product: CASSDPGTRGYTF. Full variable domain (rest looked up from reference TRBV2 and TRBJ1-2): EPEVTQTPSHQVTQMGQEVILRCVPISNHLYFYWYRQILGQKVEFLVSFYNNEISEKSEIFDDQFSVERPDGSNFTLKIRSTKLEDSAMYFCASSDPGTRGYTFGSGTRLTVV.

This clone was recorded a few times. This chain's CDR3 is CASSQERGLNYGYTF. The CDR3 DNA reads as TGTGCCAGCAGCCAAGAAAGGGGCCTTAACTATGGCTACACCTTC. The chain links TRBV4-2 to TRBJ1-2; D is perhaps TRBD1 (5 bases). The germline V gene encodes CDR1 LGHNA and CDR2 YNFKEQ. The CDR3 consists of 15 residues. The germline V and J ends were trimmed by 0 bases and 1 base, with 9 bases remaining between them.

The V gene is TRBV27, the J gene TRBJ2-6, with a weak D call TRBD1 (5 bases). Germline-derived CDR1 and CDR2 are MNHEY and SMNVEV (reference sequence). Trimming removed 6 bases at V and 1 base at J, with 13 bases between. This CDR3 spans 16 amino acids. CDR3 protein: CASSPDTPSGANVLTF. The CDR3 DNA is TGTGCCAGCAGCCCGGACACGCCTTCTGGGGCCAACGTCCTGACTTTC. The full variable domain, rest sourced from reference TRBV27 and TRBJ2-6, is EAQVTQNPRYLITVTGKKLTVTCSQNMNHEYMSWYRQDPGLGLRQIYYSMNVEVTDKGDVPEGYKVSRKEKRNFPLILESPSPNQTSLYFCASSPDTPSGANVLTFGAGSRLTVL.

Only one count was recorded for this clone. The J gene is TRBJ1-5, the V gene TRBV7-8; TRBD1 matches 8 bases. This CDR3 is 13 amino acids long. With V trimmed by 5 bases and J by 6 bases, 3 bases remained unmatched. Germline loops: CDR1 SGHVS, CDR2 FQNEAQ. The CDR3 nucleotides are TGTGCCAGCAGCCGGCAGGGGGCTCAGCCCCAGCATTTT. Translation gives CASSRQGAQPQHF. Variable domain in full (rest from reference TRBV7-8 and TRBJ1-5): GAGVSQSPRYKVAKRGQDVALRCDPISGHVSLFWYQQALGQGPEFLTYFQNEAQLDKSGLPSDRFFAERPEGSVSTLKIQRTQQEDSAVYLCASSRQGAQPQHFGDGTRLSIL.

The chain uses TRBV4-3 and TRBJ1-4; D is unresolved. Germline CDR1 reads LGHNA; CDR2 reads YSLEER. The V gene lost 4 bases and the J gene lost 5 bases, with 8 bases spanning the gap. The CDR3 consists of 13 residues. This CDR3 reads CASSRQLNEKLFF. In DNA, the CDR3 is TGCGCCAGCAGCCGGCAGTTAAATGAAAAACTGTTTTTT.

The chain is built from TRBV6-2 or TRBV6-3 and TRBJ2-1; D call uncertain. V lost 6 bases and J lost 8, with 14 bases in between. CDR1 and CDR2 (germline): MNHEY, SVGEGT. The CDR3 is 13 amino acids. In DNA, the CDR3 is TGTGCCAGCAGCCAGCCCCCTGGAGATGAGCAGTTCTTC. Amino acids: CASSQPPGDEQFF.